This TCR beta chain originates from a study of shared clonotypes between healthy human individuals. The method was immunoSEQ multiplex PCR; TCRdb's version includes in-frame clones alone and lacks a portion of them. The repertoire consists of about 2,200,000 clones, with roughly 91% occurring once and the leading ten covering 1.5% to 2%. Study-wide points: All-four-donor shared clonotypes had higher generation probabilities than non-shared clonotypes did.

This CDR3 is 13 amino acids long. Germline loops: CDR1 GTSNPN, CDR2 SVGIG (reference sequence). Trimming took 4 bases from V and 5 from J, leaving 14 bases between them. Details on this clone: Its target is unknown.

The naive CD8 subset, CD45RO-negative cells positively selected for CCR7, excluded terminally differentiated effector memory CD45RA+ cells. This clonotype originated in a man aged 18 to 35 in good health. Some clones in this sample may be carry-over from other donors' samples. The genes are TRBV30 and TRBJ1-2; D is uncertain. The sequencing sample was made of naive CD8+ T cells from PBMCs. CDR3: CAWMTGFRYGYTF. DNA for the CDR3: TGTGCCTGGATGACGGGGTTTCGGTATGGCTACACCTTC.